One and the same sample provided the 30 T cell receptor beta chains below, sequenced in a study of T cell responses to AZD1222 COVID-19 vaccine. Produced via immunoSEQ multiplex PCR; TCRdb's table is partial and in-frame only. The sample contains about 76,000 clones, roughly 88% of which appear only once. The sample in question was peripheral blood, obtained on day 0 of AZD1222 vaccination. The receptors were sampled from an adult in good health.

The rearrangement joins TRBV30 to TRBJ2-2; D tentatively reads TRBD1 or TRBD2 (5 bases each). The V gene's germline CDR1 is GTSNPN and CDR2 SVGIG (reference sequence). This CDR3 has 14 amino acids. Trimming took 1 base from V and 7 from J, leaving 13 bases between them. The CDR3 nucleotides are TGTGCCTGGAGTGGGGGGTTCGTGGTCGGGGAGCTGTTTTTT. Residues: CAWSGGFVVGELFF. Filled out from reference TRBV30 and TRBJ2-2, the complete variable domain reads SQTIHQWPATLVQPVGSPLSLECTVEGTSNPNLYWYRQAAGRGLQLLFYSVGIGQISSEVPQNLSASRPQDRQFILSSKKLLLSDSGFYLCAWSGGFVVGELFFGEGSRLTVL.

The rearrangement uses TRBV5-1 and TRBJ2-3; 7 bases are shared with TRBD1. The germline gives CDR1 SGHRS, CDR2 YFSETQ. V gave up 0 bases and J gave up 4 bases; unmatched junction bases: 2. The CDR3 spans 14 residues. For the CDR3, the DNA is TGCGCCAGCAGCTTGGGTCAGGGGGCAGATACGCAGTATTTT. As protein: CASSLGQGADTQYF.

This rearrangement joins TRBV4-2 to TRBJ1-3; D is ambiguous. The germline gives CDR1 LGHNA, CDR2 YNFKEQ. The germline V and J ends were trimmed by 0 bases and 0 bases, with 9 bases remaining between them. This CDR3 has 16 residues. This chain's CDR3 is CASSQEEISSGNTIYF. CDR3 nucleotides: TGTGCCAGCAGCCAAGAGGAGATATCCTCTGGAAACACCATATATTTT.

This clone was found a few times. The chain carries TRBV7-2 and TRBJ1-5, with 7 bases that match TRBD1. CDR1 SGHTA and CDR2 FQGNSA come from the germline V gene. J was trimmed by 1 base and V by 0 bases; bases with no gene match: 9. The CDR3 covers 18 residues. The CDR3 loop is CASSLADPGTASNQPQHF. CDR3 DNA: TGTGCCAGCAGCTTAGCCGACCCCGGGACAGCGAGCAATCAGCCCCAGCATTTT.

V usage is TRBV7-9 and J usage is TRBJ2-2; D is uncertain. CDR1 is SEHNR, CDR2 FQNEAQ, per germline (reference sequence). The V end lost 5 bases, the J end lost 6 bases, and 7 bases lay between the germline ends. This CDR3 has 12 residues. The CDR3 protein is CASSRGSGELFF. DNA for the CDR3: TGTGCCAGCAGCCGTGGGTCCGGGGAGCTGTTTTTT.

The chain is built from TRBV18 and TRBJ2-1; tentative D call: TRBD1 (7 bases). The CDR3 has 16 residues. V lost 3 bases and J 6 bases, leaving 18 bases between the germline ends. Germline assignment: CDR1 KGHSH and CDR2 LQKENI. The CDR3 is CASSPAGQSERNEQFF. The CDR3 region has the DNA TGTGCCAGCTCACCCGCGGGACAGTCGGAACGCAATGAGCAGTTCTTC.

The rearrangement links TRBV5-1 to TRBJ2-5, with 9 nucleotides matching TRBD1. CDR1 is SGHRS, CDR2 YFSETQ, per germline. V shed 7 bases, J shed 2 bases, and the junction held 0 bases outside the gene matches. This CDR3 has 12 amino acids. The CDR3 bases are TGCGCCAGCGGGACAGGGCAAGAGACCCAGTACTTC. As protein: CASGTGQETQYF.

This chain links TRBV24-1 with TRBJ1-2; D is undetermined. V was clipped by 2 bases and J by 5 bases, with 14 bases between them. The germline V gene encodes CDR1 KGHDR and CDR2 SFDVKD. The CDR3 has 15 residues. The CDR3 nucleotides read TGTGCCACCAGTGATTCAGATACAGCCCTATATGGCTACACCTTC. This gives the protein CATSDSDTALYGYTF.

CDR3 sequence reads: CASNGDGNYGYTF. Here the CDR3 DNA reads TGTGCCAGCAACGGGGACGGGAACTATGGCTACACCTTC. This chain uses TRBV2 with TRBJ1-2; the D gene is possibly TRBD1 (5 bases). With 7 bases removed from V and 2 bases from J, the gap between germline ends came to 11 bases. This CDR3 is 13 amino acids long. The germline V gene encodes CDR1 SNHLY and CDR2 FYNNEI.

The gene calls are TRBV5-1 and TRBJ1-1; possibly TRBD1 for D (5 bases). Germline lookup yields CDR1 SGHRS and CDR2 YFSETQ. This CDR3 is built from 16 residues. The V gene lost 6 bases and the J gene lost 0 bases, with 18 bases spanning the gap. The CDR3 bases are TGCGCCAGCAACTCCGGGGGAGAGCATGTGAACACTGAAGCTTTCTTT. Translating it yields CASNSGGEHVNTEAFF.

This CDR3 is CAWSVGIWGRGYTF. Here the CDR3 DNA reads TGTGCCTGGAGTGTAGGGATTTGGGGCCGTGGCTACACCTTC. This chain uses TRBV30 with TRBJ1-2; possibly TRBD1 for D (5 bases). This CDR3 spans 14 amino acids. V was cut by 0 bases and J by 7 bases, with 15 bases left in between. From germline, CDR1 is GTSNPN and CDR2 SVGIG (reference sequence).

V gene TRBV5-1 combines with J gene TRBJ1-5; D gene uncertain. The CDR3 extends over 13 amino acids. V lost 0 bases, J lost 4 bases, and 5 bases lay in between. Germline V lookup: CDR1 SGHRS, CDR2 YFSETQ. The CDR3: CASSLEANQPQHF. The CDR3 nucleotides are TGCGCCAGCAGCTTGGAAGCGAATCAGCCCCAGCATTTT.

The rearrangement links TRBV19 to TRBJ1-2; TRBD1 matches 8 bases. This CDR3 is built from 16 residues. The J segment lost 4 bases and the V segment lost 3 bases, leaving 10 bases of the junction unmatched. CDR1 is LNHDA and CDR2 is SQIVND in the germline V gene (reference sequence). The CDR3 sequence: CASSISFGTGFYGYTF. In DNA form, the CDR3 reads TGTGCCAGTAGTATCTCTTTTGGGACAGGATTCTATGGCTACACCTTC.

This clone was seen a single time. The chain links TRBV5-1 to TRBJ2-2; tentative D call: TRBD1 (6 bases). The V and J ends lost 4 bases and 0 bases respectively, with 10 bases between them. CDR1 is SGHRS, CDR2 YFSETQ, per germline. The CDR3 runs 15 residues. CDR3 loop: CASSPRGTNTGELFF. As DNA, the CDR3 is TGCGCCAGCAGCCCCAGGGGCACGAACACCGGGGAGCTGTTTTTT.

This clone was found once. This rearrangement joins TRBV10-3 to TRBJ2-7, with 10 bases matching TRBD2. This CDR3 is 14 amino acids long. V gave up 7 bases and J gave up 2 bases; unmatched junction bases: 5. CDR1 is ENHRY and CDR2 is SYGVKD in the germline V gene. The CDR3 loop reads CAIKGLAETYEQYF. Here the CDR3 DNA reads TGTGCCATCAAAGGACTAGCGGAGACCTACGAGCAGTACTTC.

The chain couples TRBV18 to TRBJ1-5; 8 nucleotides agree with TRBD1. With V trimmed by 2 bases and J by 6 bases, 6 bases remained unmatched. The V gene's germline CDR1 is KGHSH and CDR2 LQKENI. The CDR3 spans 15 residues. The CDR3 loop is CASSPSGGSGQPQHF. Written as DNA, the CDR3 is TGTGCCAGCTCACCATCAGGGGGCTCTGGTCAGCCCCAGCATTTT.

The chain uses TRBV4-1 and TRBJ2-5; no clear D gene. Trimming pared 1 base from V and 7 bases from J, leaving 10 bases between. This CDR3 has 13 residues. Germline V lookup: CDR1 MGHRA, CDR2 YSYEKL. The CDR3: CASSQVTVGTQYF. The CDR3 bases are TGCGCCAGCAGCCAAGTCACAGTGGGGACCCAGTACTTC.

This chain joins TRBV10-3 and TRBJ2-3; possibly TRBD1 for D (6 bases). The CDR3 length is 17 residues. Germline lookup yields CDR1 ENHRY and CDR2 SYGVKD. V gave up 4 bases and J gave up 3 bases, with 20 bases separating them. The CDR3 spells CAISGSEGAQGTDTQYF. The DNA of the CDR3 is TGTGCCATCAGTGGTAGCGAGGGAGCCCAGGGGACAGATACGCAGTATTTT.

V gene TRBV27 combines with J gene TRBJ1-1, with TRBD1 matching 7 bases. Trimming took 5 bases from V and 4 from J; bases not matched to a gene: 4. CDR1 MNHEY and CDR2 SMNVEV come from the germline V gene (reference sequence). This CDR3 comprises 13 residues. The CDR3 region is CASSIRGATEAFF. The CDR3 DNA reads TGTGCCAGCAGTATCAGGGGGGCCACTGAAGCTTTCTTT.

The CDR3 nucleotides are TGTGCCAGCACCCAAACCGGGCAGGGGGGCAAAAACATTCAGTACTTC. This encodes CASTQTGQGGKNIQYF. This chain uses TRBV25-1 with TRBJ2-4, with a possible D match to TRBD1 (7 bases). The germline V gene has CDR1 MGHDK and CDR2 SYGVNS. V dropped 7 bases and J dropped 3 bases, with 19 bases sitting between them. The CDR3 consists of 16 residues.

The table lists this clone with a count of one. CDR3: CASSGGTEAWGYTF. The CDR3 region has the DNA TGCGCCAGCAGCGGGGGGACGGAGGCCTGGGGCTACACCTTC. This rearrangement joins TRBV5-1 to TRBJ1-2; TRBD1 might be the D (5 bases). Germline values: CDR1 SGHRS, CDR2 YFSETQ. V lost 4 bases to trimming and J lost 8 bases, with 18 bases between them. The CDR3 is 14 amino acids.

V gene TRBV11-1 combines with J gene TRBJ2-7; D may be TRBD1 (5 bases). The CDR3 spans 13 residues. CDR1 is SGHAT and CDR2 is FQDESV in the germline V gene (reference sequence). V was cut by 5 bases and J by 0 bases, with 8 bases left in between. The DNA for the CDR3 is TGTGCCAGCAGCAGGGGTTCCTCCTACGAGCAGTACTTC. It specifies CASSRGSSYEQYF.

The CDR3 DNA sequence: TGTGCCAGTAGTATCCCACAGGGGGTTGAAGCTTTCTTT. It yields the protein CASSIPQGVEAFF. The V call is TRBV19, the J call TRBJ1-1, with 8 bases lining up with TRBD1. Per germline, CDR1 LNHDA and CDR2 SQIVND (reference sequence). The junction had 4 bases not matched to a gene; V was cut back by 3 bases and J by 7 bases. The CDR3 has 13 residues.

The CDR3 reads CSVGNYGYTF. CDR3 nucleotides: TGCAGCGTTGGCAACTATGGCTACACCTTC. The chain is built from TRBV29-1 and TRBJ1-2; unclear D gene. CDR1 and CDR2 (germline): SQVTM, ANQGSEA. This CDR3 has 10 amino acids. Trimming shortened V by 4 bases and J by 2 bases, and 2 bases separated the two germline ends.

V gene TRBV28 combines with J gene TRBJ2-2; TRBD2 matches at 9 bases. The J segment lost 5 bases and the V segment lost 6 bases, leaving 19 bases of the junction unmatched. In germline, CDR1 is MDHEN, CDR2 SYDVKM. The CDR3 spans 19 residues. The CDR3 nucleotides are TGTGCCAGCAGGGCTTATGACCTAGCGGGAAGTAGGGGGACCGGGGAGCTGTTTTTT. This encodes CASRAYDLAGSRGTGELFF.

V gene TRBV6-5 combines with J gene TRBJ2-7, with D possibly matching TRBD2 (6 bases). Between the trimmed V and J ends, which lost 4 bases and 6 bases, there was a span of 13 bases. The CDR3 spans 13 residues. CDR1 is MNHEY, CDR2 SVGAGI, per germline. This CDR3 is CASSFTRGSEQYF. The CDR3 DNA reads TGTGCCAGCAGTTTCACTCGGGGGAGCGAGCAGTACTTC.

The chain uses TRBV9 and TRBJ1-1; the D gene is possibly TRBD1 (5 bases). Trimming shortened V by 4 bases and J by 0 bases, and 10 bases separated the two germline ends. This CDR3 contains 14 residues. Germline V lookup: CDR1 SGDLS, CDR2 YYNGEE. The CDR3 loop reads CASSRGVMNTEAFF. In DNA form, the CDR3 reads TGTGCCAGCAGCCGGGGGGTCATGAACACTGAAGCTTTCTTT.

J is TRBJ2-5 and V is TRBV19; D may be TRBD1 (6 bases). Germline V lookup: CDR1 LNHDA, CDR2 SQIVND (reference sequence). The CDR3 totals 15 residues. The ends were cut back, 0 bases at V and 2 bases at J, with 10 bases in the middle. CDR3 nucleotides: TGTGCCAGTAGTATAGAGACAGGTCTACAAGAGACCCAGTACTTC. Translating it yields CASSIETGLQETQYF.

This chain connects TRBV10-3 to TRBJ1-6, with no clear D. This CDR3 comprises 15 residues. V lost 0 bases to trimming and J lost 7 bases, with 10 bases between them. Germline V gives CDR1 ENHRY, CDR2 SYGVKD. The CDR3 region is CAISESTGWNSPLHF. DNA for the CDR3: TGTGCCATCAGTGAGTCGACCGGGTGGAATTCACCCCTCCACTTT.

V is TRBV27 and J is TRBJ2-7, with 7 bases that match TRBD1. Trimming cost V 7 bases and J 1 base; bases outside gene matches: 7. The CDR3 covers 14 residues. The V gene's germline CDR1 is MNHEY and CDR2 SMNVEV (reference sequence). The CDR3 DNA reads as TGTGCCAGCACACCTCCGACAGGGTCCTACGAGCAGTACGTC. It encodes CASTPPTGSYEQYV.